This T cell receptor beta chain was obtained from a study of cytotoxic CD8 clonotypes in ibrutinib-treated CLL (dated by TCRdb to about 2021). Background on the whole study: In this cohort, approximately 14 patients were treatment-naive and ten to twelve were relapsed/refractory, while some 18 had unmutated IGHV. An average of roughly 250,000 productive templates and around 100,000 productive rearrangements was obtained per sample. Patients were still on ibrutinib when every remission and progressive disease sample was collected. Responses were partial in 24 patients and complete in 2; after median about 70 months follow-up, some 15 stayed in remission and about twelve progressed. Of the approximately 87 participants in the trial, roughly 25 had longitudinal samples available. Cryopreserved peripheral blood mononuclear cells were obtained prior to treatment, at the time of response, and at either disease progression or sustained remission. Samples at response were collected after a median of 12 months of treatment, with a range of 6 to 36 months. Broader findings and caveats from the paper: Public clonotypes were found to be uncommon and were observed to contract or remain stable during treatment; the increase in clonality was shown to reflect expansion of private clonotypes at ibrutinib response. An increase in clonality was observed at ibrutinib response, with clonality remaining stable during sustained remission and falling back toward baseline at progression. Sampling times were not matched between sustained-remission and progressing patients, and lymph node repertoires were not studied. Baseline clonality was found to be higher than that of age-matched healthy donors and was strongly correlated with circulating CD8+ T-cell counts.

Taken with the paper, the label for time point translates to: approximately 25 months on ibrutinib. For TCR beta library preparation, around 2.2 micrograms of genomic DNA was extracted from cryopreserved PBMCs. Longitudinal blood samples from CLL patients receiving ibrutinib monotherapy were subjected to high-throughput TCR beta sequencing. The patients were enrolled in a single-center, open-label phase 2 trial of ibrutinib monotherapy. CDR3 length: 14 amino acids, cysteine to phenylalanine. Of the read, only the CDR3 DNA is kept; its 42 bases are in frame from base 1. Looking up the germline V gene yields CDR1 ENHRY and CDR2 SYGVKD. The trim is 2 bases for V and 4 bases for J, with a gap of 11 bases between the germline ends. For this clone: The clone's antigen remains unknown. Base qualities are not at hand, and no much larger clone is one base apart.

The goal of deep resolution MiSeq sequencing was a depth between 1 in 1 million and 1 in 200,000 T cells, and coverage averaged 10x per clonotype. The immunoSEQ hsTCRB Kit was used to generate the TCR beta libraries. Per the original workflow: ImmunoSEQ Data Assistant and ImmunoSEQ Analyzer were used for data analysis, and V, D and J genes were assigned according to IMGT definitions. Clonality, with values ranging from 0 to 1, was calculated as one minus the normalized Shannon entropy of productive rearrangement frequencies. Only overrepresented clonotypes making up at least 0.05% of each patient's repertoire were included in the public clonotype analysis. Thirteen repertoires from age-matched healthy donors, obtained from immuneACCESS, served as clonality controls. Imported from immuneACCESS, the table was reduced by TCRdb to in-frame sequences with V and J called. These copies leave out some clones; in studies compared against another copy, an unresolved V gene accounts for under half, and the cause of the remainder is not known. That table is the source of V, J and clone size, and D and trimming were worked out from the DNA. This sample holds fewer than 35,000 clones; 65% to 90% were observed only once. The ten largest clones add up to about 7.8% of the sample.

The chain is made from TRBV10-3 and TRBJ1-2, with a weak D call of TRBD1 (5 bases match). This TCR was sampled from a human donor with chronic lymphocytic leukemia. The material sequenced was PBMCs, taken after 24 months of ibrutinib treatment. The nucleotide sequence is TGTGCCATCAGTGAGCGGCAGGGAGTCTATGGCTACACCTTC. Translated, it reads CAISERQGVYGYTF.